This TCR beta chain came from a study of T cells expressing NK-cell markers. Study summary: The study drew TCR beta repertoires from sorted CD3+CD56+NKG2C+, CD3+CD56+NKG2C- and CD3+CD56-NKG2C+ T cells. Sequenced donors, eight in total, included seven who were HCMV-seropositive and one who was seronegative. General study results and limits: Of the CD8+ T cell pool in about 6 donors, about 1.0-7.0% was accounted for by dominant NKG2C+ clonotypes.

CDR1 and CDR2 from the germline V gene are SEHNR and FQNEAQ (reference sequence). The CDR3 length is 12 residues. From its re-call of the 5' RACE reads, TCRdb lists each CDR3 protein once, without DNA. This sample's table has 550,000 to 600,000 distinct CDR3 sequences. Remarks on this clonotype: The antigen remains undetermined.

This TCR was recovered from a man between 18 and 29 years old in good health. The chain joins TRBV7-9 to TRBJ1-5. The sample was blood T cells: a sorted CD56 or NKG2C T cell subset, CD4+ or CD8+ T cells, or bulk PBMC T cells (not recorded which). This CDR3 is CASCGSNQPQHF.